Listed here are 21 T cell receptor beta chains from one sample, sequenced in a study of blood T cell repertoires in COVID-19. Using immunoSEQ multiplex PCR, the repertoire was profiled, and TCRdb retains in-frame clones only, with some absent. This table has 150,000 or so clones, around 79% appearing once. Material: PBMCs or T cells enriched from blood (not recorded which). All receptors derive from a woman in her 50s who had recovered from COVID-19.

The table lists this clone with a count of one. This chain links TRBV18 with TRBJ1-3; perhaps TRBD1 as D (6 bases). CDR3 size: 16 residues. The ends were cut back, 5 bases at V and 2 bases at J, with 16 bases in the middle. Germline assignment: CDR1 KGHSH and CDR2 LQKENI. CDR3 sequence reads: CASSSLQGLPGNTIYF. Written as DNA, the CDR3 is TGTGCCAGCTCAAGCCTCCAGGGGCTCCCTGGAAACACCATATATTTT.

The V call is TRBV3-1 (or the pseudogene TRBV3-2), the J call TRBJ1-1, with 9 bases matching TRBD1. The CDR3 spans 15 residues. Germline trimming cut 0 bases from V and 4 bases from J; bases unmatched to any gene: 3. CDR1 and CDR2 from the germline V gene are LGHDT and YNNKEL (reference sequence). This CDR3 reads CASSQEGTGLTEAFF. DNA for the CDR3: TGTGCCAGCAGCCAAGAGGGGACAGGGCTCACTGAAGCTTTCTTT.

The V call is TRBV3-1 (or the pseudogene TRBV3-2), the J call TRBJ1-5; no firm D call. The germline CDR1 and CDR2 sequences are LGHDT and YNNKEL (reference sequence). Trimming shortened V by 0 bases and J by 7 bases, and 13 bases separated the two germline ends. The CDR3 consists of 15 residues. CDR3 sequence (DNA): TGTGCCAGCAGCCAAGATCTCGTGGAGGGACAGCCCCAGCATTTT. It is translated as CASSQDLVEGQPQHF.

CDR3 amino acids: CASSPGPDRGFYSNQPQHF. The CDR3 DNA sequence: TGTGCCAGCAGCCCCGGCCCGGACAGGGGATTCTATAGCAATCAGCCCCAGCATTTT. The chain is built from TRBV5-8 and TRBJ1-5; TRBD1 matches at 9 bases. This CDR3 has 19 residues. Germline values: CDR1 SGHTS, CDR2 YDEGEE. V trimming: 4 bases; J trimming: 0 bases; junction bases outside the gene matches: 14.

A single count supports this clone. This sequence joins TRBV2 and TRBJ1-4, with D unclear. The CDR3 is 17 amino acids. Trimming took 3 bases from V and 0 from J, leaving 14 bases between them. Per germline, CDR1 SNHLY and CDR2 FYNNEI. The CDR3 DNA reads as TGTGCCAGCAGTGAGGGAGTCAGGCCCACAACTAATGAAAAACTGTTTTTT. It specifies CASSEGVRPTTNEKLFF.

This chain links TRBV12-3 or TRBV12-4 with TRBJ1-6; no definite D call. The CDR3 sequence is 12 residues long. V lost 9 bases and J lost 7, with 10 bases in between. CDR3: CASFGGNSPLHF. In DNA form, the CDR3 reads TGTGCCAGTTTCGGAGGGAATTCACCCCTCCACTTT.

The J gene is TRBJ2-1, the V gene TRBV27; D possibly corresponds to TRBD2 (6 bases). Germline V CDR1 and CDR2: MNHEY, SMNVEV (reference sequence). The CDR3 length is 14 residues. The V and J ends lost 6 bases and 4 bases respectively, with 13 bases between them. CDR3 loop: CASSPGRGYNEQFF. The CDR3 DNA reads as TGTGCCAGCAGCCCAGGCCGGGGGTACAATGAGCAGTTCTTC.

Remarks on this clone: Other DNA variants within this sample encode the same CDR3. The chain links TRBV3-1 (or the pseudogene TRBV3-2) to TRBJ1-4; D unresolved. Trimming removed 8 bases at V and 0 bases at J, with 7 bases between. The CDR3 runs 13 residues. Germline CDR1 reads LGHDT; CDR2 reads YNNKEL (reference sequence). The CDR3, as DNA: TGTGCCAGCCGAACTGCAACTAATGAAAAACTGTTTTTT. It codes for CASRTATNEKLFF.

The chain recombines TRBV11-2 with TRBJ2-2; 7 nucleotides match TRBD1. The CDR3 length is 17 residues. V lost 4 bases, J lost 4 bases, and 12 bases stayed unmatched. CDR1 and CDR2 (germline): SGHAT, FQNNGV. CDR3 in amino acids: CASSSLRTGRSTGELFF. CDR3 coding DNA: TGTGCCAGCAGCTCACTTCGGACAGGAAGATCCACCGGGGAGCTGTTTTTT.

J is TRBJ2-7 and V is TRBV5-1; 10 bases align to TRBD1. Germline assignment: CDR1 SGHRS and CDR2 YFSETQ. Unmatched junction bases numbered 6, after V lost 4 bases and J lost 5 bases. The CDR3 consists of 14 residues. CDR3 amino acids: CASSQGQGFHEQYF. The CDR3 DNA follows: TGCGCCAGCAGCCAGGGACAGGGGTTCCACGAGCAGTACTTC.

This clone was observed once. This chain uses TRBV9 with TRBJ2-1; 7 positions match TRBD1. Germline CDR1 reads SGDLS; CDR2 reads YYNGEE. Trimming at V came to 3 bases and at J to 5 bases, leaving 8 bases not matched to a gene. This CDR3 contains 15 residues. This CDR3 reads CASSAQRQGNNEQFF. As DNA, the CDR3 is TGTGCCAGCAGCGCCCAACGACAGGGCAACAATGAGCAGTTCTTC.

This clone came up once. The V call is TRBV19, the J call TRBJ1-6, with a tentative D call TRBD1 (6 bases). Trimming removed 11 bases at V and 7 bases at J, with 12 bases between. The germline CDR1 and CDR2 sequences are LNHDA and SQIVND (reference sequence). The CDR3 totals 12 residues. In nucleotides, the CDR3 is TGTGCCGGGGGCCCGGCGAATTCACCCCTCCACTTT. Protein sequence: CAGGPANSPLHF.

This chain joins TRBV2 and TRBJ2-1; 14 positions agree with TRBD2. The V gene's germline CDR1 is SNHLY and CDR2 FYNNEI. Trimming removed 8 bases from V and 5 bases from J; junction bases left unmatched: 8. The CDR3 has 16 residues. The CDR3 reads CASRGRLAGGHNEQFF. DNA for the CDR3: TGTGCCAGCCGAGGGCGACTAGCGGGGGGGCACAATGAGCAGTTCTTC.

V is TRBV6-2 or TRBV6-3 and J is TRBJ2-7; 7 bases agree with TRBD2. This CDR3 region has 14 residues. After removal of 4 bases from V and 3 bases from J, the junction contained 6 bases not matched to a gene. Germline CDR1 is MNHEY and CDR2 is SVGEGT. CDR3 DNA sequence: TGTGCCAGCAGTTTCGTAGGGACTAACTACGAGCAGTACTTC. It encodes CASSFVGTNYEQYF.

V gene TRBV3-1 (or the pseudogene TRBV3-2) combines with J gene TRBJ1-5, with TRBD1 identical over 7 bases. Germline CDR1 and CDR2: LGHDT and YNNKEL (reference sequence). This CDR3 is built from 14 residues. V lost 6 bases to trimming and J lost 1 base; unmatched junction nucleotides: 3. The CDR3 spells CASSRQGSNQPQHF. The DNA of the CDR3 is TGTGCCAGCAGTCGACAGGGAAGCAATCAGCCCCAGCATTTT.

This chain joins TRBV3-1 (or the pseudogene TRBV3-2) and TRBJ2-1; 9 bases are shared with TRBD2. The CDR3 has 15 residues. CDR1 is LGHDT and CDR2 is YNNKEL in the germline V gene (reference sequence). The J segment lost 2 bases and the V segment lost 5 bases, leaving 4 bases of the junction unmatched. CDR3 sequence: CASSATSGTYNEQFF. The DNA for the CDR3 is TGTGCCAGCAGCGCGACTAGCGGCACCTACAATGAGCAGTTCTTC.

This chain's CDR3 is CASSEQGRGYEQYF. In nucleotides, the CDR3 is TGTGCCAGCAGCGAACAGGGGAGAGGCTACGAGCAGTACTTC. The V and J genes are TRBV2 and TRBJ2-7, with TRBD1 matching 7 bases. The CDR3 is 14 residues long. CDR1 and CDR2 from the germline V gene are SNHLY and FYNNEI. J was trimmed by 3 bases and V by 6 bases; bases with no gene match: 8.

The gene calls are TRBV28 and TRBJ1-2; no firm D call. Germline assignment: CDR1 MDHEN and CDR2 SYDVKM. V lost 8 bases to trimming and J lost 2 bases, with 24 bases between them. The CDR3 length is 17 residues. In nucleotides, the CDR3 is TGTGCCAGCGGTTCCTCAGCCTCAGGAGGTCGGAACTATGGCTACACCTTC. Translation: CASGSSASGGRNYGYTF.

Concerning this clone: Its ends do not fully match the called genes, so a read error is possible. The CDR3 reads CAGGQPNQPQHF. The CDR3 DNA reads TGCGCTGGGGGACAGCCCAATCAGCCCCAGCATTTT. J is TRBJ1-5 and V is TRBV10-3; TRBD1 matches at 7 bases. The CDR3 sequence is 12 residues long. The germline gives CDR1 ENHRY, CDR2 SYGVKD.

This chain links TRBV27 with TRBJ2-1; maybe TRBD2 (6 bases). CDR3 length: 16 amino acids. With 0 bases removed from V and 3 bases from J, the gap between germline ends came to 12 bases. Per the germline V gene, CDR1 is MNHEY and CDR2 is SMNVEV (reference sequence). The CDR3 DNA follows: TGTGCCAGCAGTTTATCGCCCAGGGACTTCTACAATGAGCAGTTCTTC. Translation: CASSLSPRDFYNEQFF.

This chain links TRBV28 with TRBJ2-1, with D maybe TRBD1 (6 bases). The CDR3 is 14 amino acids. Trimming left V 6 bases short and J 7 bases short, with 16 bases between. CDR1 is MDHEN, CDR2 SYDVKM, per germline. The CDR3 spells CASRPQGPRNEQFF. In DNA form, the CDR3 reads TGTGCCAGCAGACCCCAGGGGCCGCGGAATGAGCAGTTCTTC. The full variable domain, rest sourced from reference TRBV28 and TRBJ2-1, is DVKVTQSSRYLVKRTGEKVFLECVQDMDHENMFWYRQDPGLGLRLIYFSYDVKMKEKGDIPEGYSVSREKKERFSLILESASTNQTSMYLCASRPQGPRNEQFFGPGTRLTVL.